The present TCR beta chain was sequenced within a study of early T cells in non-severe SARS-CoV-2 infection. The ends were cut back, 4 bases at V and 6 bases at J, with 18 bases in the middle. The CDR3 consists of 15 residues. Germline CDR1 reads MNHEY; CDR2 reads SVGEGT. Unique molecular identifier tags were affixed to discrete cDNA molecules. TCRdb ran MiXCR on the 5' RACE reads and lists one entry per CDR3 protein. Seen here are some 20,000 distinct CDR3 sequences, approximately 5.4% observed once, and the top ten hold under 8.5%. This chain connects TRBV6-2 or TRBV6-3 to TRBJ1-2; TRBD1 might be the D (6 bases). The sample was whole blood. The TCR sequence derives from an adult who was a healthcare worker with PCR-confirmed SARS-CoV-2 infection or an uninfected control (not recorded which). The DNA of the CDR3 is TGTGCCAGCAGTTGGGACGGACGGAGGGGGAATGGCTACACCTTC. Protein sequence: CASSWDGRRGNGYTF.